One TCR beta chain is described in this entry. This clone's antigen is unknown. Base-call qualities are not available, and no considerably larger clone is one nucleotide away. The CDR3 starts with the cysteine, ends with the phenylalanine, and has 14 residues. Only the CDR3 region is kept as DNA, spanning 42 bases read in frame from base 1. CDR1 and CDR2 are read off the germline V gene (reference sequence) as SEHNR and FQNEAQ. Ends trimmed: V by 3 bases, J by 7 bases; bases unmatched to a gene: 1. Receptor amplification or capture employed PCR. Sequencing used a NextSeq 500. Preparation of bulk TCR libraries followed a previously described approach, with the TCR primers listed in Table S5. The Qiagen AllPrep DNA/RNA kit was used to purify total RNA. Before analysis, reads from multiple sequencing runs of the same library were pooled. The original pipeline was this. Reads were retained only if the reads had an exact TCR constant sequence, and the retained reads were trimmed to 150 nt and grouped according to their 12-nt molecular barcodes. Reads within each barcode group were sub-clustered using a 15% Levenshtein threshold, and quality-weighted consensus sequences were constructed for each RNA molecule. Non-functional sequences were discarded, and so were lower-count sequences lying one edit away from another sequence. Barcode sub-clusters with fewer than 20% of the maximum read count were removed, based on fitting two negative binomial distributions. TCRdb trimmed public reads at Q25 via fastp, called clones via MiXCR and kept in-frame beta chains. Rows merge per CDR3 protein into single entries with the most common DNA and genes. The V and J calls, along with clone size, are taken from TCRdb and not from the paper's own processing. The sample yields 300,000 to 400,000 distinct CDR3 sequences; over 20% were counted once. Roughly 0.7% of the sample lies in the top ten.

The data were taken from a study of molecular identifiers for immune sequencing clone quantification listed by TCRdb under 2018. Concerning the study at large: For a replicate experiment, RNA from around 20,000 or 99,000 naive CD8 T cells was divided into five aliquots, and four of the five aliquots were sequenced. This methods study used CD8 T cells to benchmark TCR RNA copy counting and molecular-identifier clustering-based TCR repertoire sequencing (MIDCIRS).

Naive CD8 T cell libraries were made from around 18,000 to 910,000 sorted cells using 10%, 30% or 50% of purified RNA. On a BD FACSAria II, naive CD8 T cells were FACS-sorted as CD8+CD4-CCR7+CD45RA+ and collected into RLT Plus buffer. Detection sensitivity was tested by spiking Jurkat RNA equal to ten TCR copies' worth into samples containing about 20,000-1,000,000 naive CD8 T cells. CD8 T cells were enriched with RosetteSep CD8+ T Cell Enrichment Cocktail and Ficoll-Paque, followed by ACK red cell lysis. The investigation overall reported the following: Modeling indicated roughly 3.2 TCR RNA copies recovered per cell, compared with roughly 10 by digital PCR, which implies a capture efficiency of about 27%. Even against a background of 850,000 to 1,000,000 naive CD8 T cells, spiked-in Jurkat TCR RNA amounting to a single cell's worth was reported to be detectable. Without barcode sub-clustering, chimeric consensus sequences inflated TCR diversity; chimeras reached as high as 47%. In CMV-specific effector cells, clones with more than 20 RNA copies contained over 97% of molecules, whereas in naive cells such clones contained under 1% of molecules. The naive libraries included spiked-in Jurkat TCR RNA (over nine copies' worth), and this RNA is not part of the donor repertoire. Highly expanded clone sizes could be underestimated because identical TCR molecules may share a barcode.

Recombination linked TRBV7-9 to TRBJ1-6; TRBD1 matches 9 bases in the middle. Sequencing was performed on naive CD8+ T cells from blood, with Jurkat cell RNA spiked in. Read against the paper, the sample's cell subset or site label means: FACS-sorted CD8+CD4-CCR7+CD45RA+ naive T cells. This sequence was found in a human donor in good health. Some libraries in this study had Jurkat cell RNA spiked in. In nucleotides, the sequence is TGTGCCAGCAGCTTCGGACAGGGGAATTCACCCCTCCACTTT. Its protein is CASSFGQGNSPLHF.